The clone carrying this T cell receptor beta chain has just a few counts. The antigen remains undetermined. The sample's time point: patch test 1, 2 weeks after DPC sensitization. The treatment here: therapeutic diphenylcyclopropenone sensitization with weekly scalp DPC. The length of the CDR3 is 12 residues. V shed 1 base and J shed 4 bases, with 7 bases lying between them. Germline CDR1 is GTSNPN and CDR2 is SVGIG (reference sequence). The record originates from a study of human T cells and chemical hapten exposure. General observations from the study: Controls formed significantly fewer large CDR3 similarity clusters than expanded TCRs did. Because all patients had alopecia, their immune responses might differ from healthy ones.

TCRdb re-derived calls from the RACE reads in MiXCR, one entry per CDR3 protein. The table includes approximately 80,000 distinct CDR3 sequences, approximately 8% detected once. The clonotype was recovered from a woman aged 25 to 45 with alopecia areata. Some clones in this sample may be carry-over from other donors' samples. This chain links TRBV30 with TRBJ1-2, with D unclear. Here the sequenced sample was whole blood, taken in connection with sensitization to the hapten diphenylcyclopropenone (DPC). The CDR3 reads CAWSGTTYGYTF. CDR3 coding DNA: TGTGCCTGGAGTGGGACTACCTATGGCTACACCTTC.